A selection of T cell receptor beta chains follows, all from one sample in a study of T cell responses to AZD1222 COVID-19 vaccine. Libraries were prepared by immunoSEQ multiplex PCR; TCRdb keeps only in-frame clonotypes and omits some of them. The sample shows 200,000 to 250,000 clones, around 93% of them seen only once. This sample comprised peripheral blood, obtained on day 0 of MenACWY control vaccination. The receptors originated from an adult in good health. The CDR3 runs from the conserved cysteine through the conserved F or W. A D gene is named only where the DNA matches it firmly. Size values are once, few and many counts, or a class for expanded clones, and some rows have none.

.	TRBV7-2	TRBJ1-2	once	CASSLVGFRGYTF	TGTGCCAGCAGCTTAGTTGGATTCCGCGGCTACACCTTC
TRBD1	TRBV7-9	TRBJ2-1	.	CASSLGTVSYNEQFF	TGTGCCAGCAGCTTGGGGACAGTCTCCTACAATGAGCAGTTCTTC
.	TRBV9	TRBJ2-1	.	CASSVSDPNEQFF	TGTGCCAGCAGCGTATCGGACCCCAATGAGCAGTTCTTC
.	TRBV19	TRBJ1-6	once	CANSSGKLSSYNSPLHF	TGTGCCAATTCAAGCGGGAAACTGAGCTCCTATAATTCACCCCTCCACTTT
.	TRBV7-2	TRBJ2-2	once	CASSLAGRSTGELFF	TGTGCCAGCAGCTTAGCGGGCAGATCGACCGGGGAGCTGTTTTTT
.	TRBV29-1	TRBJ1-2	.	CSGSVFSGPQGYTF	TGCAGCGGTTCCGTATTCTCCGGCCCTCAGGGCTACACCTTC
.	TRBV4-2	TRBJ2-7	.	CASSQAGTSSEQYF	TGTGCCAGCAGCCAAGCGGGGACATCGTCCGAGCAGTACTTC
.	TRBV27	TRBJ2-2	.	CASSQGQATGELFF	TGTGCCAGCAGCCAGGGGCAGGCCACCGGGGAGCTGTTTTTT
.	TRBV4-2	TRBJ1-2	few	CASSQAGGLYGYTF	TGTGCCAGCAGCCAAGCGGGGGGACTCTATGGCTACACCTTC
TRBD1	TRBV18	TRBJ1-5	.	CASSPIAGGDGNQPQHF	TGTGCCAGCTCACCAATAGCAGGGGGCGACGGCAATCAGCCCCAGCATTTT
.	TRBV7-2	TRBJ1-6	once	CASSLPPSPLHF	TGTGCCAGCAGCTTACCCCCCTCACCCCTCCACTTT
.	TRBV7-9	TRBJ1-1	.	CASSLPQRGEAFF	TGTGCCAGCAGCTTACCCCAAAGAGGTGAAGCTTTCTTT
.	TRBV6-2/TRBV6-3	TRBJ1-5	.	CASSPAKGVDQPQHF	TGTGCCAGCAGCCCTGCAAAGGGTGTGGATCAGCCCCAGCATTTT
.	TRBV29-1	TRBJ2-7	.	CSVAQGRGPYEQYF	TGCAGCGTCGCGCAGGGGCGAGGGCCCTACGAGCAGTACTTC
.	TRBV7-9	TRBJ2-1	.	CASSLGGRTYAEQFF	TGTGCCAGCAGCTTAGGGGGCAGGACGTATGCGGAGCAGTTCTTC
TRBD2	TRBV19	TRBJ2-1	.	CASTTGLAGGNEQFF	TGTGCCAGTACCACCGGGCTAGCGGGGGGAAATGAGCAGTTCTTC
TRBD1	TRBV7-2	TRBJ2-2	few	CASSLEGAIGELFF	TGTGCCAGCAGCTTAGAGGGGGCGATTGGGGAGCTGTTTTTT
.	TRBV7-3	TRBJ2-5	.	CASSSRLGAWETQYF	TGTGCCAGCAGCTCCAGACTAGGGGCCTGGGAGACCCAGTACTTC
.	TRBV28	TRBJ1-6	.	CASSPDPYTPLHF	TGTGCCAGCAGCCCCGATCCTTACACACCCCTCCACTTT
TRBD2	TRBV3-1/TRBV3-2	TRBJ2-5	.	CASSRGQLAGIAETQYF	TGTGCCAGCAGCCGAGGGCAACTAGCGGGGATTGCAGAGACCCAGTACTTC
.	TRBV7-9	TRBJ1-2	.	CASSPGYAGVNYGYTF	TGTGCCAGCAGCCCCGGGTATGCGGGGGTTAACTATGGCTACACCTTC
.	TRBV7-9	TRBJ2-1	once	CASSLGVGRDYNEQFF	TGTGCCAGCAGCTTAGGGGTGGGCCGAGACTACAATGAGCAGTTCTTC
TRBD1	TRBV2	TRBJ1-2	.	CASTEGARRYTF	TGTGCCAGCACAGAGGGGGCGCGTCGCTACACCTTC
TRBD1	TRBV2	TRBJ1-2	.	CASSADRTYGYTF	TGTGCCAGCAGTGCGGACAGGACCTATGGCTACACCTTC
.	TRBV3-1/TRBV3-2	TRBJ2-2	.	CASSQVPGTGELFF	TGTGCCAGCAGCCAAGTACCAGGGACCGGGGAGCTGTTTTTT
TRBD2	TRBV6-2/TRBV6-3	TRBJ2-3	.	CASSYSIAGDTDTQYF	TGTGCCAGCAGTTACTCGATAGCGGGGGACACAGATACGCAGTATTTT
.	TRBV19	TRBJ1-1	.	CASSKRRGSMWNTEAFF	TGTGCCAGTAGCAAACGAAGGGGGAGTATGTGGAACACTGAAGCTTTCTTT
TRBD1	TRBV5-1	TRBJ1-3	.	CASSLDRGPPGNTIYF	TGCGCCAGCAGCTTGGACAGGGGCCCTCCTGGAAACACCATATATTTT
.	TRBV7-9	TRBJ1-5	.	CASSLGRLGNQPQHF	TGTGCCAGCAGCTTGGGCAGGTTGGGCAATCAGCCCCAGCATTTT
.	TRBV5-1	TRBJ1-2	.	CASSNGTEGRGYTF	TGCGCCAGCAGTAACGGGACCGAGGGAAGGGGCTACACCTTC
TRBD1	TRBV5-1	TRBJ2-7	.	CASSSRTGTGGYEQYF	TGCGCCAGCAGCTCGCGGACGGGGACAGGGGGCTACGAGCAGTACTTC
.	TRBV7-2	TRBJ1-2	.	CASTERGWGGYTF	TGTGCCAGCACCGAAAGGGGTTGGGGTGGCTACACCTTC
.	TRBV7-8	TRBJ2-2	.	CASSLGLGGPNTGELFF	TGTGCCAGCAGCTTAGGTCTTGGGGGGCCAAACACCGGGGAGCTGTTTTTT
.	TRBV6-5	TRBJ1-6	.	CASSLRTENSPLHF	TGTGCCAGTAGCCTAAGGACAGAGAATTCACCCCTCCACTTT
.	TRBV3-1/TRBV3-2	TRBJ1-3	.	CASSLTRSGNTIYF	TGTGCCAGCAGCCTTACCAGATCTGGAAACACCATATATTTT
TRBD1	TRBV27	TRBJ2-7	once	CASSSTGTGHYEQYF	TGTGCCAGCAGTTCAACCGGGACAGGGCACTACGAGCAGTACTTC
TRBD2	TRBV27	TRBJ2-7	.	CASSYSGGTYEQYF	TGTGCCAGCAGTTATAGCGGGGGGACCTACGAGCAGTACTTC
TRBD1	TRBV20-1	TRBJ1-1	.	CSADPGGEAFF	TGCAGTGCGGATCCAGGGGGGGAAGCTTTCTTT
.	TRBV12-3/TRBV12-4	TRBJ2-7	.	CASSLAPLEQYF	TGTGCCAGCAGTTTGGCACCGCTCGAGCAGTACTTC
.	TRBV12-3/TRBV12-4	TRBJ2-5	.	CASSFGGKETQYF	TGTGCCAGCAGTTTCGGCGGTAAAGAGACCCAGTACTTC
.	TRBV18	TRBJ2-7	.	CASSPGRGEQYF	TGTGCCAGCTCACCGGGTCGGGGGGAGCAGTACTTC